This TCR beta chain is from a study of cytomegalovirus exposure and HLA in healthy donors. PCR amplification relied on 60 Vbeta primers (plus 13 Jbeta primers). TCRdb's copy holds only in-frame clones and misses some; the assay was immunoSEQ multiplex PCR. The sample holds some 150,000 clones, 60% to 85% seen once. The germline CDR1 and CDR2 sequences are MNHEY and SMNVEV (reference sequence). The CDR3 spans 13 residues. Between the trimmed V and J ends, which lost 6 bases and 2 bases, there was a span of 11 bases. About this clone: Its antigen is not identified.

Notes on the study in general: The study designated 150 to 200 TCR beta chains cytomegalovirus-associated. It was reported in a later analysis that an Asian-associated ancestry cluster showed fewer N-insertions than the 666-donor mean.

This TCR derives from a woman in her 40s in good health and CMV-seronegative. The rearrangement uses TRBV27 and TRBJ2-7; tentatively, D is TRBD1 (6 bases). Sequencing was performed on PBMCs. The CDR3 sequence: CASSWGPTYEQYF. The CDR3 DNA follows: TGTGCCAGCAGCTGGGGGCCCACCTACGAGCAGTACTTC.